This T cell receptor beta chain was identified during a study of T-cell memory formation after mild COVID-19. Broader study findings: Pre-infection memory contained some responding clones, which suggested that cross-reactive memory had joined. Second-wave clones that peaked on day 37 lacked confirmed SARS-CoV-2 specificity. There was a balanced CD4/CD8 profile in clones contracting day 15 to 85, and later expanders leaned CD4+.

MiXCR, run by TCRdb on the 5' RACE reads, gives a single entry per CDR3 protein. The sample comprises approximately 350,000 distinct CDR3 sequences, over 10% of which are singletons, and around 21% rests with the top ten. This CDR3 spans 11 amino acids. Trimming cost V 6 bases and J 11 bases, with 11 bases left between them. This clonotype was picked up a small number of times. Antigen: not known. The sequence was obtained from a man between 18 and 29 years old who had mild COVID-19 (a few samples of this study predate the infection). Cell type and time point are not known. The V gene is TRBV12-3 or TRBV12-4, the J gene TRBJ1-5; maybe TRBD1 (5 bases). What was sequenced was PBMCs or a T cell subset sorted from them (not recorded which). As DNA, the CDR3 is TGTGCCAGCAGCTCCGGAGGGGCCCAGCATTTT. This codes for CASSSGGAQHF.